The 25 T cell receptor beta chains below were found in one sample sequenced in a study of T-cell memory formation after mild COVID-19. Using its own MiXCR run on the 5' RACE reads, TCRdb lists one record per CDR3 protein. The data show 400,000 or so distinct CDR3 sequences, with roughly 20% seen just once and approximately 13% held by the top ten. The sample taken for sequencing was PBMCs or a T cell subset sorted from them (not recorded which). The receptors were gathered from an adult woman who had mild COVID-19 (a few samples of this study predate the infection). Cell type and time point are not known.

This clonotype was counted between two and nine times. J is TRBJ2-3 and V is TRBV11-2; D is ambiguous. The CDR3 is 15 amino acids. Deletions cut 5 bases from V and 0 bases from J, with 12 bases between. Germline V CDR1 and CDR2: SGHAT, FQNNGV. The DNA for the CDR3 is TGTGCCAGCAGCACCTGGTTGGGTAGCACAGATACGCAGTATTTT. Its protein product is CASSTWLGSTDTQYF.

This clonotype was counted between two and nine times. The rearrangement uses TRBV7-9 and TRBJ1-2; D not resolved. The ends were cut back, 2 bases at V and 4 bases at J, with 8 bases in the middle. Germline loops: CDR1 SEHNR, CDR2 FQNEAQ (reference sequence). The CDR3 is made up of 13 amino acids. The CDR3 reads CASSLSEGYGYTF. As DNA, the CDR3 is TGTGCCAGCAGCTTATCGGAGGGCTATGGCTACACCTTC.

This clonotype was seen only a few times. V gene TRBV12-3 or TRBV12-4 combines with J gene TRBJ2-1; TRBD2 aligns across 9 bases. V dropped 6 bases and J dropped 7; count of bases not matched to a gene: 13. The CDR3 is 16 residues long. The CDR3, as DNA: TGTGCCAGCAGCCCGGCTAGCGGGGATACGTGGAATGAGCAGTTCTTC. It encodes CASSPASGDTWNEQFF.

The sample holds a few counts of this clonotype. DNA of the CDR3: TGTGCCAGCAGCTTCCCAGGAGGTGTGACTGAAGCTTTCTTT. Translated: CASSFPGGVTEAFF. This chain links TRBV7-2 with TRBJ1-1; no clear D. The CDR3 runs 14 residues. Trimming removed 3 bases from V and 5 bases from J, with 13 bases in between. Germline V gene lookup returns CDR1 SGHTA and CDR2 FQGNSA. The full variable domain, rest sourced from reference TRBV7-2 and TRBJ1-1, is GAGVSQSPSNKVTEKGKDVELRCDPISGHTALYWYRQSLGQGLEFLIYFQGNSAPDKSGLPSDRFSAERTGGSVSTLTIQRTQQEDSAVYLCASSFPGGVTEAFFGQGTRLTVV.

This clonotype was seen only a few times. In DNA form, the CDR3 reads TGTGCCAGCAGTCCACAGCTCATCTCCCCAGATACGCAGTATTTT. It specifies CASSPQLISPDTQYF. This rearrangement joins TRBV6-5 to TRBJ2-3; D ambiguous. Trimming left V 5 bases short and J 4 bases short, with 16 bases between. This CDR3 spans 15 amino acids. Germline lookup yields CDR1 MNHEY and CDR2 SVGAGI.

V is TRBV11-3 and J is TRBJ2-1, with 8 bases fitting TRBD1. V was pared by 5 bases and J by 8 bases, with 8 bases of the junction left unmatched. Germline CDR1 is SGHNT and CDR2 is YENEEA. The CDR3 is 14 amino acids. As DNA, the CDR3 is TGTGCCAGCAGCCCCAGGACAGGGTTCGATGAGCAGTTCTTC. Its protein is CASSPRTGFDEQFF.

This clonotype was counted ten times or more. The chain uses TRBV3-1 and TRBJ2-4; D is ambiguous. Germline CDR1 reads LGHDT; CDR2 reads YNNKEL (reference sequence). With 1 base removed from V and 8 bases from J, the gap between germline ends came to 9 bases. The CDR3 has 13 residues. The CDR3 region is CASSQAWGDIQYF. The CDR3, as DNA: TGTGCCAGCAGCCAAGCGTGGGGTGACATTCAGTACTTC.

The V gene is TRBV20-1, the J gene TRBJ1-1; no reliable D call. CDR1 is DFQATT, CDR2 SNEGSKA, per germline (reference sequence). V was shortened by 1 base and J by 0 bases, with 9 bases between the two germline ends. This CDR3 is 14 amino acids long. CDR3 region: CSARVGGLNTEAFF. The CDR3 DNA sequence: TGCAGTGCTAGAGTAGGAGGCCTGAACACTGAAGCTTTCTTT.

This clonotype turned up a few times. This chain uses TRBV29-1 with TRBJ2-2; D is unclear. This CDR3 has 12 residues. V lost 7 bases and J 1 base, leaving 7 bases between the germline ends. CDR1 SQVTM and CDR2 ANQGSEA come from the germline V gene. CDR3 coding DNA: TGCAGCGCCCAAGAGAACACCGGGGAGCTGTTTTTT. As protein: CSAQENTGELFF.

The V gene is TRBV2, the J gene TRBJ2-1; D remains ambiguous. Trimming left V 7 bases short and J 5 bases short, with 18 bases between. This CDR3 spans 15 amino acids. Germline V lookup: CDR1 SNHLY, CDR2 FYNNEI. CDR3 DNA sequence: TGTGCCAGCATCTCCGACAATTTCGCCAACAATGAGCAGTTCTTC. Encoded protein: CASISDNFANNEQFF.

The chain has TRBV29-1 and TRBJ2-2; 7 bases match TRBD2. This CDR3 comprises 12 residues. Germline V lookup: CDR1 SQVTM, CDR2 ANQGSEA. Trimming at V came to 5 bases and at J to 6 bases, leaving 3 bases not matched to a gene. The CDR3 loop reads CSVFSGSGELFF. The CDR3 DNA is TGCAGCGTTTTTAGCGGGTCCGGGGAGCTGTTTTTT.

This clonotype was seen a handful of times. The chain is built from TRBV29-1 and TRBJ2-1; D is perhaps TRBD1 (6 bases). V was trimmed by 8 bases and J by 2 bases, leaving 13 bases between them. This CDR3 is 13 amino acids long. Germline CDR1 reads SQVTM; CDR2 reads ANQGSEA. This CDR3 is CSFYRVAYNEQFF. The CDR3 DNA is TGCAGCTTTTACAGGGTGGCCTACAATGAGCAGTTCTTC.

The CDR3 DNA follows: TGTGCCAGCAGCGTAAATCAACAGGGCCTCCTCTCTGGAAACACCATATATTTT. Its protein product is CASSVNQQGLLSGNTIYF. The chain carries TRBV9 and TRBJ1-3; a possible D gene is TRBD1 (6 bases). Per the germline V gene, CDR1 is SGDLS and CDR2 is YYNGEE. This CDR3 contains 18 residues. Trimming shortened V by 1 base and J by 0 bases, and 17 bases separated the two germline ends.

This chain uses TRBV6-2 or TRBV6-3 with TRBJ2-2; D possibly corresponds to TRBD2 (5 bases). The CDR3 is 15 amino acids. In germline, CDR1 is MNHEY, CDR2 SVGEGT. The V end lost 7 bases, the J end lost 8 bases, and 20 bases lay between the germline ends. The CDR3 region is CASKDHSNPGGELFF. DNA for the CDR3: TGTGCCAGCAAAGACCACTCCAACCCGGGGGGGGAGCTGTTTTTT.

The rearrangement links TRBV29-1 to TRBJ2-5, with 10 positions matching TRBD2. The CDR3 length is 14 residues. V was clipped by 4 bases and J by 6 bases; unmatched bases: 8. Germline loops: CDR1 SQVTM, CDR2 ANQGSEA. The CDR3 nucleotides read TGCAGCGTTGGGCCTAGCGGGGGATTAAAGACCCAGTACTTC. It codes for CSVGPSGGLKTQYF.

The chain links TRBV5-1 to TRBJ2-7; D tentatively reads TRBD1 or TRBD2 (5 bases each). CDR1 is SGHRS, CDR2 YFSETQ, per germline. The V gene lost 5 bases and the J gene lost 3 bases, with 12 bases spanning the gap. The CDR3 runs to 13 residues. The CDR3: CASRIGGNYEQYF. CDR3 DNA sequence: TGCGCCAGCAGAATTGGGGGTAACTACGAGCAGTACTTC.

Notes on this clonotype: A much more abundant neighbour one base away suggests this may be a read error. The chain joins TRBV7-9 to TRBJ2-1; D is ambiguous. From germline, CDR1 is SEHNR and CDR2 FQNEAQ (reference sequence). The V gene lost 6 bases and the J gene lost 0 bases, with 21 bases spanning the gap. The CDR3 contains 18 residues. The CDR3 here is CASSTPRTPTTSYNEQFF. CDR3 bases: TGTGCCAGCAGTACTCCGAGGACGCCCACTACCTCCTACAATGAGCAGTTCTTC.

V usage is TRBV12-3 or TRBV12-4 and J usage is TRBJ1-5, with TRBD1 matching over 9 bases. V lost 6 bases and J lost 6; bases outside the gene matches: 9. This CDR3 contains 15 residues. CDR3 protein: CASSPTGGGRQPQHF. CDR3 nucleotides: TGTGCCAGCAGCCCGACAGGGGGTGGTCGTCAGCCCCAGCATTTT.

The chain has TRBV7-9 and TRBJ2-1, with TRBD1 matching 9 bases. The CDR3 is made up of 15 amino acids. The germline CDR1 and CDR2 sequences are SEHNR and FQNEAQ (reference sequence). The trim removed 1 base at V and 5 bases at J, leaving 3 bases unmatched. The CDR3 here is CASSLGQGDHNEQFF. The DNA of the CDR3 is TGTGCCAGCAGCTTAGGACAGGGGGATCACAATGAGCAGTTCTTC.

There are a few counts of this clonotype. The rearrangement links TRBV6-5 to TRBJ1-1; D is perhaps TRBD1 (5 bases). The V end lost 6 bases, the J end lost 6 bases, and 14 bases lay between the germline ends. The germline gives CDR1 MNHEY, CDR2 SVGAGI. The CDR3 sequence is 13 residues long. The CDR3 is CASSSPEGPEAFF. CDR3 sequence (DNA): TGTGCCAGCAGCTCACCCGAGGGGCCTGAAGCTTTCTTT.

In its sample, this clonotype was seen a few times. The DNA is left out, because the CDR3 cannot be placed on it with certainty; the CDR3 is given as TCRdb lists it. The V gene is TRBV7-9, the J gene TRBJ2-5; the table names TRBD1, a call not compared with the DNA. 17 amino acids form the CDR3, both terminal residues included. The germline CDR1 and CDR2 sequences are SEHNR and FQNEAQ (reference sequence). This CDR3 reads CASSQFFGTRGQETQYF.

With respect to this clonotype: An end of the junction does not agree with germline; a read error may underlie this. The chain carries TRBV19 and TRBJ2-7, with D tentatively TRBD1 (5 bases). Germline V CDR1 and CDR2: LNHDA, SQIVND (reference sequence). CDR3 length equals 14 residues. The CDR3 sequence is CASSTGLGSHEQYF. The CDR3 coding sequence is TGTGCCAGTAGTACAGGGCTCGGCTCCCACGAGCAGTACTTC.

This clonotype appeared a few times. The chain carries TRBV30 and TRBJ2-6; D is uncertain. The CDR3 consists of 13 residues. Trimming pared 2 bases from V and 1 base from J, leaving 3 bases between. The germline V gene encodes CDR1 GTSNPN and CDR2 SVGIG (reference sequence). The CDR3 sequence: CAWSWSGANVLTF. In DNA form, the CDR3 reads TGTGCCTGGAGTTGGTCTGGGGCCAACGTCCTGACTTTC.

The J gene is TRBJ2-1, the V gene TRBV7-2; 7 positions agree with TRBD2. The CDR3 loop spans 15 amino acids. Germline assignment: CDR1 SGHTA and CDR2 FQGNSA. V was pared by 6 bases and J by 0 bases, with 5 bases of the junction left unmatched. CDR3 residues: CASSPSGASYNEQFF. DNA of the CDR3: TGTGCCAGCAGTCCAAGCGGGGCCTCCTACAATGAGCAGTTCTTC.

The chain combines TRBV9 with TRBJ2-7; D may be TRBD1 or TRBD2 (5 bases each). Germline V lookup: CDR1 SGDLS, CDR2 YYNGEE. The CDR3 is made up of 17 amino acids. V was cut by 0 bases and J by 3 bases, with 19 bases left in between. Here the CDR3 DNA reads TGTGCCAGCAGCGTAGAAGGGACGGGCGGAAGTGTCTACGAGCAGTACTTC. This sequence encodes CASSVEGTGGSVYEQYF. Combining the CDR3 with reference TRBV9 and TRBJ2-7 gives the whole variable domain DSGVTQTPKHLITATGQRVTLRCSPRSGDLSVYWYQQSLDQGLQFLIQYYNGEERAKGNILERFSAQQFPDLHSELNLSSLELGDSALYFCASSVEGTGGSVYEQYFGPGTRLTVT.